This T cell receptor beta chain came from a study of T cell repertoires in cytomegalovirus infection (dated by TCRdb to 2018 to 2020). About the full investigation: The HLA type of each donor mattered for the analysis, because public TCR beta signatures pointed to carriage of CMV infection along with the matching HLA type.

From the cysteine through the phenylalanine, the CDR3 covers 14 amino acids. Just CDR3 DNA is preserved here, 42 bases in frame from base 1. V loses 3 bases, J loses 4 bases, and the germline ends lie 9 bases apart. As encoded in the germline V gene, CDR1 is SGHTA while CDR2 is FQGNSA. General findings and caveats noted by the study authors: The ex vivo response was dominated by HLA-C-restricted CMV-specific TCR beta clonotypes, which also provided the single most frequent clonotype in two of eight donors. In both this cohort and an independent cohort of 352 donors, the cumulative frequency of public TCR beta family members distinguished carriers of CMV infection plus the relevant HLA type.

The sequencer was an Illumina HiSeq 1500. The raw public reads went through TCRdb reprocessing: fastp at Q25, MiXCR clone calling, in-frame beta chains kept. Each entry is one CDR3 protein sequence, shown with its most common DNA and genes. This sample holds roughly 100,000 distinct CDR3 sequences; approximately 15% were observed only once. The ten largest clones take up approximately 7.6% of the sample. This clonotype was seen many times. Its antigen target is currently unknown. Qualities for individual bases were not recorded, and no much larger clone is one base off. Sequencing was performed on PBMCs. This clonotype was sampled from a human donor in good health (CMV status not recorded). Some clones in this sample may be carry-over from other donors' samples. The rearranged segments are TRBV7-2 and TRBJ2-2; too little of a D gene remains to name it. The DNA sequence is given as TGTGCCAGCAGCTTGGATAGGGTCACCGGGGAGCTGTTTTTT. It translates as CASSLDRVTGELFF.